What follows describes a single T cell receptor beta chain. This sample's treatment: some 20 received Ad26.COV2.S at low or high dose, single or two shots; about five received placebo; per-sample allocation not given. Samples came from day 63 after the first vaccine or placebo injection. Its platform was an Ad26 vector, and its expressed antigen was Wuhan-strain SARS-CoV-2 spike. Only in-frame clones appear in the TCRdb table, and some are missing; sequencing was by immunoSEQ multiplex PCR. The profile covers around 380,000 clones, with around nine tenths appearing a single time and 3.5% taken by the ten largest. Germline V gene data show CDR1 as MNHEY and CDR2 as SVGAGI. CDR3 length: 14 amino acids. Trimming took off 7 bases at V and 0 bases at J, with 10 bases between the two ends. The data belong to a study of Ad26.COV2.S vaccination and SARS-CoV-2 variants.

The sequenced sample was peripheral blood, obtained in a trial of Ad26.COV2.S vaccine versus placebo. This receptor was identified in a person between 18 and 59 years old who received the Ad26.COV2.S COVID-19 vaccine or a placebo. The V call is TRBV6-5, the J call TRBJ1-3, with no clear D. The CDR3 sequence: CASTPGGSGNTIYF. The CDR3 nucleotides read TGTGCCAGCACCCCAGGCGGCTCTGGAAACACCATATATTTT.